What follows are 27 T cell receptor beta chains derived from one specimen sequenced in a study of T cells in pancreatic ductal adenocarcinoma (dated 2017 in TCRdb). To prepare the library, the immunoSEQ multiplex PCR assay was applied. TCRdb provides this immuneACCESS table in a form limited to in-frame rearrangements. Some clones are lacking; in checked studies, under half of them reflect an unresolved V gene, and why the rest are absent is not known. This sample is represented by tens of thousands of clones; approximately 94% of them were singletons. The ten largest clones represent 2.2% of the sample. The selected pancreatic ductal adenocarcinoma patients had received surgery without neoadjuvant therapy. Sample: PBMCs. The receptors were sampled from a human donor with pancreatic ductal adenocarcinoma.

V usage is TRBV6-6 and J usage is TRBJ1-5; D possibly corresponds to TRBD1 (5 bases). V was cut by 2 bases and J by 6 bases, with 17 bases left in between. Germline V gene lookup returns CDR1 MNHNY and CDR2 SVGAGI (reference sequence). The CDR3 loop spans 16 amino acids. The CDR3 reads CASSYDPGGGFQPQHF. The CDR3 DNA sequence: TGTGCCAGCAGTTACGATCCCGGGGGGGGATTTCAGCCCCAGCATTTT.

This sequence joins TRBV10-3 and TRBJ2-7; 9 positions agree with TRBD2. CDR3 length: 14 residues. Germline CDR1 is ENHRY and CDR2 is SYGVKD. Trimming took 4 bases from V and 4 from J; bases not matched to a gene: 5. The DNA for the CDR3 is TGTGCCATCAGTGGTTTAGCGGGAGCGTACGAGCAGTACTTC. It encodes CAISGLAGAYEQYF.

This chain links TRBV18 with TRBJ2-7, with D possibly being TRBD1 (5 bases). CDR1 and CDR2 from the germline V gene are KGHSH and LQKENI. The CDR3 is 14 amino acids. V was shortened by 3 bases and J by 0 bases, with 9 bases between the two germline ends. The CDR3 DNA is TGTGCCAGCTCACCGAAGGGGTCCTCCTACGAGCAGTACTTC. Translating gives CASSPKGSSYEQYF.

This rearrangement joins TRBV6-6 to TRBJ2-7, with TRBD2 matching 9 bases. Trimming at V came to 6 bases and at J to 2 bases, leaving 8 bases not matched to a gene. CDR1 MNHNY and CDR2 SVGAGI come from the germline V gene (reference sequence). This CDR3 spans 15 amino acids. CDR3 amino acids: CASSNGLALTYEQYF. The CDR3 nucleotides are TGTGCCAGCAGCAACGGACTAGCGCTAACCTACGAGCAGTACTTC.

The chain uses TRBV4-1 and TRBJ2-1, with D tentatively TRBD2 (6 bases). The CDR3 consists of 15 residues. V gave up 4 bases and J gave up 0 bases, with 10 bases separating them. Germline loops: CDR1 MGHRA, CDR2 YSYEKL. This chain's CDR3 is CASSRGEISYNEQFF. The DNA of the CDR3 is TGCGCCAGCAGCCGGGGGGAGATCTCCTACAATGAGCAGTTCTTC.

This chain joins TRBV19 and TRBJ2-7; D is unclear. Trimming removed 0 bases at V and 3 bases at J, with 6 bases between. Germline V CDR1 and CDR2: LNHDA, SQIVND (reference sequence). The CDR3 consists of 13 residues. The CDR3 loop reads CASSIDLNYEQYF. In nucleotides, the CDR3 is TGTGCCAGTAGTATAGATTTAAACTACGAGCAGTACTTC.

The J gene is TRBJ2-7, the V gene TRBV6-5; D perhaps matches TRBD2 (6 bases). Germline V CDR1 and CDR2: MNHEY, SVGAGI. Trimming shortened V by 0 bases and J by 0 bases, and 9 bases separated the two germline ends. The length of the CDR3 is 15 residues. The CDR3 bases are TGTGCCAGCAGTTACTCCAGCGGGCCCTCCTACGAGCAGTACTTC. Translation: CASSYSSGPSYEQYF.

The count of this clone is one. The chain couples TRBV19 to TRBJ2-7, with D perhaps TRBD2 (7 bases). This CDR3 comprises 13 residues. Germline lookup yields CDR1 LNHDA and CDR2 SQIVND (reference sequence). The germline V and J ends were trimmed by 8 bases and 6 bases, with 17 bases remaining between them. DNA of the CDR3: TGTGCCAGTGGGAGGGGGTATAAAGGCGAGCAGTACTTC. Translated: CASGRGYKGEQYF.

This clone was detected only once. In the same sample, other DNA sequences code for this CDR3. The chain links TRBV7-9 to TRBJ1-5; unclear D gene. CDR1 is SEHNR, CDR2 FQNEAQ, per germline (reference sequence). Trimming took 1 base from V and 0 from J, leaving 7 bases between them. The CDR3 has 15 residues. CDR3: CASSLGGYSNQPQHF. The CDR3 DNA sequence: TGTGCCAGCAGCTTAGGCGGCTATAGCAATCAGCCCCAGCATTTT. The full variable domain, rest sourced from reference TRBV7-9 and TRBJ1-5, is DTGVSQNPRHKITKRGQNVTFRCDPISEHNRLYWYRQTLGQGPEFLTYFQNEAQLEKSRLLSDRFSAERPKGSFSTLEIQRTEQGDSAMYLCASSLGGYSNQPQHFGDGTRLSIL.

This clone was counted a single time. The chain couples TRBV6-5 to TRBJ2-7; 9 nucleotides agree with TRBD1. CDR3 length equals 15 residues. V was clipped by 6 bases and J by 4 bases; unmatched bases: 10. Germline lookup yields CDR1 MNHEY and CDR2 SVGAGI. The CDR3 region has the DNA TGTGCCAGCAGCCGGGACAGGGCACACTATTACGAGCAGTACTTC. It codes for CASSRDRAHYYEQYF.

This chain connects TRBV4-1 to TRBJ2-5, with TRBD1 matching 8 bases. Trimming took 3 bases from V and 4 from J; bases not matched to a gene: 7. The germline CDR1 and CDR2 sequences are MGHRA and YSYEKL. CDR3 length: 15 residues. For the CDR3, the DNA is TGCGCCAGCAGCCAGGACCCAGGGGGCCGAGAGACCCAGTACTTC. Translation gives CASSQDPGGRETQYF.

V and J are TRBV12-5 and TRBJ2-3; D remains ambiguous. The CDR3 spans 14 residues. The germline gives CDR1 LGHNT, CDR2 FRNRAP. V was cut by 2 bases and J by 1 base, with 7 bases left in between. CDR3 nucleotides: TGTGCTAGTGGTTTGAGCCCGGGCACAGATACGCAGTATTTT. The encoded protein is CASGLSPGTDTQYF.

This clone was seen more than once but under ten times. The chain carries TRBV7-2 and TRBJ2-5, with 13 bases fitting TRBD2. The germline CDR1 and CDR2 sequences are SGHTA and FQGNSA. The CDR3 runs to 18 residues. V gave up 0 bases and J gave up 4 bases; unmatched junction bases: 8. The CDR3 region is CASSLAPGLAGTGETQYF. The CDR3 region has the DNA TGTGCCAGCAGCTTAGCGCCGGGACTAGCGGGGACGGGAGAGACCCAGTACTTC.

The chain combines TRBV27 with TRBJ2-7, with unresolved D. V lost 5 bases and J lost 3, with 14 bases in between. The germline gives CDR1 MNHEY, CDR2 SMNVEV (reference sequence). The CDR3 totals 14 residues. The CDR3 DNA is TGTGCCAGCAGTGATTCAACTCCCTACTACGAGCAGTACTTC. This translates into CASSDSTPYYEQYF.

The chain couples TRBV27 to TRBJ2-1; D remains ambiguous. Per the germline V gene, CDR1 is MNHEY and CDR2 is SMNVEV (reference sequence). V was pared by 0 bases and J by 0 bases, with 9 bases between. This CDR3 comprises 16 residues. The CDR3 protein is CASSLSKMSSYNEQFF. CDR3 DNA: TGTGCCAGCAGTTTATCCAAGATGAGCTCCTACAATGAGCAGTTCTTC.

The CDR3 coding sequence is TGTGCCAGCAGCCAAGCGACAGGGTGGGAAAACACCATATATTTT. Protein product: CASSQATGWENTIYF. The genes are TRBV4-2 and TRBJ1-3; 7 bases line up with TRBD1. CDR1 and CDR2 from the germline V gene are LGHNA and YNFKEQ. This CDR3 has 15 amino acids. V shed 1 base, J shed 6 bases, and the junction held 6 bases outside the gene matches.

A note on this clone: The junction departs from germline at one end; a sequencing error may be responsible. CDR3 residues: CASSQTGTGEETQYF. As DNA, the CDR3 is TGTGCTAGCAGTCAAACGGGTACAGGGGAAGAGACCCAGTACTTC. The chain has TRBV7-7 and TRBJ2-5, with 7 bases matching TRBD1. The CDR3 is 15 amino acids. Germline V gene sequence: CDR1 SSHAT, CDR2 FNYEAQ (reference sequence). Together with reference TRBV7-7 and TRBJ2-5, the CDR3 gives the full variable domain: GAGVSQSPRYKVTKRGQDVTLRCDPISSHATLYWYQQALGQGPEFLTYFNYEAQPDKSGLPSDRFSAERPEGSISTLTIQRTEQRDSAMYRCASSQTGTGEETQYFGPGTRLLVL.

V is TRBV7-2 and J is TRBJ1-4; no clear D. Trimming took 4 bases from V and 8 from J, leaving 17 bases between them. Per the germline V gene, CDR1 is SGHTA and CDR2 is FQGNSA. The CDR3 loop spans 15 amino acids. The CDR3, as DNA: TGTGCCAGCAGCTCACTTGGGAGGATCGGAGAAAAACTGTTTTTT. Translated: CASSSLGRIGEKLFF.

The rearrangement uses TRBV7-9 and TRBJ2-1, with D perhaps TRBD2 (6 bases). Trimming removed 5 bases from V and 5 bases from J, with 13 bases in between. This CDR3 contains 14 residues. Germline V gene lookup returns CDR1 SEHNR and CDR2 FQNEAQ (reference sequence). For the CDR3, the DNA is TGTGCCAGCAGCCGGAGGGATCGTCACAATGAGCAGTTCTTC. Protein sequence: CASSRRDRHNEQFF. Combining the CDR3 with reference TRBV7-9 and TRBJ2-1 gives the whole variable domain DTGVSQNPRHKITKRGQNVTFRCDPISEHNRLYWYRQTLGQGPEFLTYFQNEAQLEKSRLLSDRFSAERPKGSFSTLEIQRTEQGDSAMYLCASSRRDRHNEQFFGPGTRLTVL.

This clone came up once. The gene calls are TRBV19 and TRBJ2-1; 7 bases line up with TRBD2. This CDR3 has 14 residues. V dropped 5 bases and J dropped 4; count of bases not matched to a gene: 5. Looked up from germline, CDR1 is LNHDA and CDR2 is SQIVND (reference sequence). The CDR3 here is CASSWGGLYNEQFF. For the CDR3, the DNA is TGTGCCAGTAGTTGGGGGGGACTATACAATGAGCAGTTCTTC.

In the case of this clone: At one end the junction does not follow the germline gene, possibly because of a read error. This chain uses TRBV5-1 with TRBJ2-7, with 9 bases fitting TRBD1. Germline lookup yields CDR1 SGHRS and CDR2 YFSETQ. CDR3 length: 14 amino acids. CDR3 sequence: CASSLQGALYEQYF. Written as DNA, the CDR3 is TGTGCCAGCAGCCTACAGGGGGCCCTCTACGAGCAGTACTTC. Together with reference TRBV5-1 and TRBJ2-7, the CDR3 gives the full variable domain: KAGVTQTPRYLIKTRGQQVTLSCSPISGHRSVSWYQQTPGQGLQFLFEYFSETQRNKGNFPGRFSGRQFSNSRSEMNVSTLELGDSALYLCASSLQGALYEQYFGPGTRLTVT.

The rearrangement joins TRBV10-2 to TRBJ2-1; D is ambiguous. Germline values: CDR1 WSHSY, CDR2 SAAADI. CDR3 length equals 16 residues. V was shortened by 2 bases and J by 0 bases, with 11 bases between the two germline ends. CDR3 residues: CASSEAPRASYNEQFF. The CDR3 DNA reads TGCGCCAGCAGTGAGGCCCCGCGAGCCTCCTACAATGAGCAGTTCTTC.

The chain employs TRBV2 and TRBJ2-5, with TRBD1 as a possible D gene (6 bases). CDR1 is SNHLY and CDR2 is FYNNEI in the germline V gene. V was clipped by 1 base and J by 7 bases, with 16 bases between them. This CDR3 comprises 15 residues. In DNA, the CDR3 is TGTGCCAGCAGTGAAGAAGACAGGTCTATTGGGACCCAGTACTTC. Translation: CASSEEDRSIGTQYF.

J is TRBJ2-7 and V is TRBV27; 7 bases are shared with TRBD2. The V segment lost 3 bases and the J segment 2 bases; nucleotides outside the gene matches: 7. The CDR3 is made up of 15 amino acids. CDR1 and CDR2 (germline): MNHEY, SMNVEV (reference sequence). CDR3 in amino acids: CASSFLGGGAYEQYF. The CDR3 DNA reads as TGTGCCAGCAGTTTTTTGGGGGGAGGGGCCTACGAGCAGTACTTC.

The V and J genes are TRBV4-1 and TRBJ2-3, with 7 bases identical to TRBD2. This CDR3 has 16 residues. The V and J ends lost 1 base and 8 bases, in that order; junction bases with no gene match: 12. Germline V CDR1 and CDR2: MGHRA, YSYEKL. The CDR3 protein is CASSQAWGGVQGTQYF. DNA of the CDR3: TGCGCCAGCAGCCAAGCCTGGGGAGGGGTCCAGGGTACGCAGTATTTT.

CDR3 protein: CASSLPRDSLSGEQYF. The CDR3 nucleotides are TGTGCCAGCAGCCTACCCCGGGACTCCCTTTCTGGCGAGCAGTACTTC. The V and J genes are TRBV5-6 and TRBJ2-7; a possible D gene is TRBD2 (6 bases). The V gene lost 4 bases and the J gene lost 6 bases, with 23 bases spanning the gap. CDR3 size: 16 residues. Germline V gives CDR1 SGHDT, CDR2 YYEEEE. The full variable domain, in which reference TRBV5-6 and TRBJ2-7 provide the parts outside the CDR3, is DAGVTQSPTHLIKTRGQQVTLRCSPKSGHDTVSWYQQALGQGPQFIFQYYEEEERQRGNFPDRFSGHQFPNYSSELNVNALLLGDSALYLCASSLPRDSLSGEQYFGPGTRLTVT.

The chain is built from TRBV7-2 and TRBJ2-1; TRBD2 matches 8 bases. This CDR3 comprises 13 residues. With V trimmed by 5 bases and J by 8 bases, 5 bases remained unmatched. The germline V gene has CDR1 SGHTA and CDR2 FQGNSA. CDR3 nucleotide sequence: TGTGCCAGCAGCCGGGGACTAGGAGATGAGCAGTTCTTC. Amino acid sequence: CASSRGLGDEQFF.